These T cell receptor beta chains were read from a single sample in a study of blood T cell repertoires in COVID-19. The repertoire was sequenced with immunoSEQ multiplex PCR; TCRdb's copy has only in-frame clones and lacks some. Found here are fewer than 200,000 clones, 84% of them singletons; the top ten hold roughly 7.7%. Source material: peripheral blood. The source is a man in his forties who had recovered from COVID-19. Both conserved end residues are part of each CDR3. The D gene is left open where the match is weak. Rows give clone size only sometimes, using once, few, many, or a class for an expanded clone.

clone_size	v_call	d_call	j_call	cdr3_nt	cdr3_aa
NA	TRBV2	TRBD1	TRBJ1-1	TGTGCCAGCAGCGGGGGACAGGCTGACACTGAAGCTTTCTTT	CASSGGQADTEAFF
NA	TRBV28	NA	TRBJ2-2	TGTGCCAGCAGTTGGGCGAGGGAGGGGGCGAACACCGGGGAGCTGTTTTTT	CASSWAREGANTGELFF
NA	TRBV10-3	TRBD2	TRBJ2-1	TGTGCCATCAGTGAGAAGAGCGGGGGGAGCTCCTACAATGAGCAGTTCTTC	CAISEKSGGSSYNEQFF
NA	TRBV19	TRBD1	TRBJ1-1	TGTGCCAGTAGATTGACAGGGTCGGGCACTGAAGCTTTCTTT	CASRLTGSGTEAFF
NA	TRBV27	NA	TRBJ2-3	TGTGCCAGTCAGGGAGATACGCAGTATTTT	CASQGDTQYF
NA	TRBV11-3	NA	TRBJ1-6	TGTGCCAGCAGCCAGAATATGGATTCACCCCTCCACTTT	CASSQNMDSPLHF
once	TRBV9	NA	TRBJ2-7	TGTGCCAGCAGCTCAGACGCAGGTCCCTACGAGCAGTACTTC	CASSSDAGPYEQYF
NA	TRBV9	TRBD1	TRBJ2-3	TGTGCCAGCCAGCGTAGTGGACAGGGTTCAGATACGCAGTATTTT	CASQRSGQGSDTQYF
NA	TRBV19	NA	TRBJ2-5	TGTGCCAGTAAAGACAGCTGGCACGAGACCCAGTACTTC	CASKDSWHETQYF
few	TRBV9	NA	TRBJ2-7	TGTGCCAGCAGCGTAGGTTACGGAGGCGAGCAGTACTTC	CASSVGYGGEQYF
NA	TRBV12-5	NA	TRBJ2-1	TGTGCTAGTGGTTTGGTACTAGGACCTCGCCCCAATGAGCAGTTCTTC	CASGLVLGPRPNEQFF
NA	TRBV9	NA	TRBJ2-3	TGTGCCAGCAGCGTAGCCACTAGCACAGATACGCAGTATTTT	CASSVATSTDTQYF
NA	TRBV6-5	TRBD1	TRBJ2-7	TGTGCCAGCAGTTACTCGGGACAGGGCGCCTACGAGCAGTACTTC	CASSYSGQGAYEQYF
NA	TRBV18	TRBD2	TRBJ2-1	TGTGCCAGCTCACCTCTAGCGGGGAGCGGAGGCAATGAGCAGTTCTTC	CASSPLAGSGGNEQFF
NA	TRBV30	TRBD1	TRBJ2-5	TGTGCCTGGAGTGCGCTCAGGGGGGAGACCCAGTACTTC	CAWSALRGETQYF
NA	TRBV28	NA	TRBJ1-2	TGTGCCACCCTGGGACTAGTCTATGGCTACACCTTC	CATLGLVYGYTF
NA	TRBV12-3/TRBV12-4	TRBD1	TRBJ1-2	TGTGCCAGCAGCACGGGACAGAACTATGGCTACACCTTC	CASSTGQNYGYTF
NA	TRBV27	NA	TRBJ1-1	TGTGCCAGCTCCTCGTCCTTGAACACTGAAGCTTTCTTT	CASSSSLNTEAFF
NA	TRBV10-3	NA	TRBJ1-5	TGTGCCCCTCCGTTCAATCAGCCCCAGCATTTT	CAPPFNQPQHF
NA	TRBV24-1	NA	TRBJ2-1	TGTGCCACCTGCCCATGGGCTTGCAATGAGCAGTTCTTC	CATCPWACNEQFF
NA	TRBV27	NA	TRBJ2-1	TGTGCCAGCAGTAAGGGGAACAATGAGCAGTTCTTC	CASSKGNNEQFF